The 10 T cell receptor beta chains given below trace back to one sample, sequenced in a study of T cell responses to AZD1222 COVID-19 vaccine. This table comes from immunoSEQ multiplex PCR, and its TCRdb copy is limited to in-frame clones, with some not included. This sample has roughly 150,000 clones, with around 88% found just once. The sequencing used peripheral blood, collected on day 0 of AZD1222 vaccination. The source is an adult in good health.

As for this clone: The junction does not match germline at one end; this may be a read error. The CDR3 DNA sequence: TGCGCCAGCAGCAAAGAGAAGACAGGGGAGACCTATGGCTACACCTTC. Translation: CASSKEKTGETYGYTF. V usage is TRBV4-1 and J usage is TRBJ1-2, with 8 bases lining up with TRBD1. The CDR3 contains 16 residues. CDR1 and CDR2 (germline): MGHRA, YSYEKL.

The chain joins TRBV23-1 to TRBJ2-2, with 8 positions matching TRBD1. TRBV23-1 is annotated as an ORF whose role is uncertain. Trimming removed 5 bases from V and 0 bases from J; junction bases left unmatched: 14. The CDR3 sequence is 19 residues long. This CDR3 reads CASSSRTGTYGSNTGELFF. In DNA, the CDR3 is TGCGCCAGCAGTTCTAGGACAGGGACGTATGGGTCGAACACCGGGGAGCTGTTTTTT.

This clone was seen a handful of times. The chain couples TRBV21-1 to TRBJ2-7; the table's D call, TRBD2, was not checked against the DNA. TRBV21-1 is a pseudogene segment. The CDR3 has 15 residues. The CDR3 DNA sequence: TGTGCCAGCAGCAAAAGCGGCGGAGGGTACTACGAGCAGTACTTC. Encoded protein: CASSKSGGGYYEQYF.

CDR3: CASRPSTGDGANEKLFF. The CDR3 DNA reads TGTGCCAGCAGGCCCTCGACAGGCGATGGAGCTAATGAAAAACTGTTTTTT. V gene TRBV28 combines with J gene TRBJ1-4, with D maybe TRBD1 (6 bases). In germline, CDR1 is MDHEN, CDR2 SYDVKM. V was shortened by 6 bases and J by 3 bases, with 20 bases between the two germline ends. This CDR3 has 17 amino acids.

J is TRBJ2-1 and V is TRBV7-2, with D perhaps assigned TRBD1 or TRBD2 (5 bases each). The CDR3 sequence is 15 residues long. Germline lookup yields CDR1 SGHTA and CDR2 FQGNSA. V shed 3 bases and J shed 9 bases, with 18 bases lying between them. Written as DNA, the CDR3 is TGTGCCAGCAGCTTTTCGGGGCTAGCAGGGCCTGAGCAGTTCTTC. It codes for CASSFSGLAGPEQFF.

This clone came up a few times. The V and J genes are TRBV24-1 and TRBJ2-2; 7 nucleotides align to TRBD2. Germline CDR1 and CDR2: KGHDR and SFDVKD. Unmatched junction bases numbered 14, after V lost 6 bases and J lost 2 bases. There are 18 residues in the CDR3. The CDR3 DNA reads as TGTGCCACCAGTATGGGGAGGGCTCCCTTCGAAAACACCGGGGAGCTGTTTTTT. Protein sequence: CATSMGRAPFENTGELFF.

V usage is TRBV11-2 and J usage is TRBJ2-1; D unclear. V lost 4 bases and J lost 2, with 9 bases in between. Germline CDR1 and CDR2: SGHAT and FQNNGV. This CDR3 is 14 amino acids long. The DNA for the CDR3 is TGTGCCAGCAGCTACGGACGTACCTACAATGAGCAGTTCTTC. It codes for CASSYGRTYNEQFF. The full variable domain, rest sourced from reference TRBV11-2 and TRBJ2-1, is EAGVAQSPRYKIIEKRQSVAFWCNPISGHATLYWYQQILGQGPKLLIQFQNNGVVDDSQLPKDRFSAERLKGVDSTLKIQPAKLEDSAVYLCASSYGRTYNEQFFGPGTRLTVL.

CDR3 region: CASSSRLAGAANTGELFF. The CDR3 region has the DNA TGTGCCAGCAGCTCAAGACTAGCGGGGGCAGCGAACACCGGGGAGCTGTTTTTT. The rearrangement joins TRBV11-2 to TRBJ2-2; 12 bases agree with TRBD2. V lost 4 bases and J lost 0; bases outside the gene matches: 6. CDR3 size: 18 residues. Germline V gene lookup returns CDR1 SGHAT and CDR2 FQNNGV. Looking up the rest from reference TRBV11-2 and TRBJ2-2 gives the full variable domain: EAGVAQSPRYKIIEKRQSVAFWCNPISGHATLYWYQQILGQGPKLLIQFQNNGVVDDSQLPKDRFSAERLKGVDSTLKIQPAKLEDSAVYLCASSSRLAGAANTGELFFGEGSRLTVL.

The J gene is TRBJ2-1, the V gene TRBV2, with no clear D. The CDR3 has 12 residues. Trimming removed 7 bases from V and 8 bases from J, with 12 bases in between. Germline CDR1 is SNHLY and CDR2 is FYNNEI. The DNA for the CDR3 is TGTGCCAGCAAGTTTATGGTCGATGAGCAGTTCTTC. Its translation is CASKFMVDEQFF.

This clone was counted a few times. The chain employs TRBV19 and TRBJ2-2; maybe TRBD1 (5 bases). This CDR3 has 14 amino acids. Per germline, CDR1 LNHDA and CDR2 SQIVND (reference sequence). Trimming removed 9 bases at V and 1 base at J, with 12 bases between. DNA for the CDR3: TGTGCCAGCGAGTCCACAGGGAACACCGGGGAGCTGTTTTTT. Protein: CASESTGNTGELFF. Together with reference TRBV19 and TRBJ2-2, the CDR3 gives the full variable domain: DGGITQSPKYLFRKEGQNVTLSCEQNLNHDAMYWYRQDPGQGLRLIYYSQIVNDFQKGDIAEGYSVSREKKESFPLTVTSAQKNPTAFYLCASESTGNTGELFFGEGSRLTVL.